This T cell receptor (beta chain) emerged from a study of regulatory T cells in long-lasting Graves disease. The sample holds many counts of this clonotype. In germline, CDR1 is SGHTA, CDR2 FQGNSA. The CDR3 extends over 17 amino acids. V shed 1 base and J shed 8 bases, with 22 bases lying between them. Time point indicated: newly diagnosed GD, antithyroid drugs for less than 3 months. From PBMCs, RNA was extracted and then used to make the TCR library. Building of the TCR beta libraries involved iRepertoire HTBI primers and Arm-PCR of CDR3 regions. One entry per CDR3 protein results from TCRdb running MiXCR on the multiplex PCR reads. The data show about 540,000 distinct CDR3 sequences, approximately 15% seen once. This same sample was also part of a study on T cells in Graves' hyperthyroidism and ophthalmopathy.

Sequenced here: peripheral blood mononuclear cells (PBMCs), sampled at new diagnosis, from a patient treated with antithyroid drugs. The clonotype was recovered from a young man with Graves disease. J is TRBJ2-3 and V is TRBV7-2; D perhaps matches TRBD2 (6 bases). The CDR3: CASSLVPGGRNQGTQYF. The CDR3 DNA is TGTGCCAGCAGCTTAGTCCCAGGAGGGCGGAACCAGGGTACGCAGTATTTT.